A selection of T cell receptor beta chains follows, all from one sample in a study of cytomegalovirus exposure and HLA in healthy donors. Sequencing used immunoSEQ multiplex PCR; TCRdb keeps in-frame clones, though not all of them. The sample carries fewer than 250,000 clones, 87% recorded once. Sequenced sample: PBMCs. These receptors were taken from a man between 18 and 29 years old in good health and CMV-seronegative. The conserved cysteine and the conserved F or W are not part of the CDR3 here.

TRBJ2-1 | TRBV6-4 | 13 | ASSVGGDNYNEQF
TRBJ1-2 | TRBV4-1 | 12 | ASSQDRGFYGYT
TRBJ2-1 | TRBV28 | 17 | ASSFLWLAGGMTYNEQF
TRBJ1-2 | TRBV7-9 | 9 | ASSLDFGYT
TRBJ1-2 | TRBV6-6 | 14 | ASSSRTGYFIWGYT
TRBJ2-5 | TRBV2 | 10 | AERTDQETQY
TRBJ2-7 | TRBV15 | 11 | ATSADSSYEQY
TRBJ1-6 | TRBV9 | 12 | ASSVGQGNSPLH
TRBJ1-2 | TRBV28 | 9 | ASRQGNGYT
TRBJ2-2 | TRBV11-3 | 12 | ASSSKRATGELF
TRBJ2-5 | TRBV9 | 12 | ASSDRDSQETQY
TRBJ1-1 | TRBV19 | 13 | ASSIRGAGNTEAF
TRBJ1-2 | TRBV7-9 | 14 | ASSSPLTGGELFYT
TRBJ1-2 | TRBV5-1 | 14 | ASTTQPGGLDYGYT
TRBJ1-5 | TRBV5-6 | 11 | ASSRTGKQPQH
TRBJ2-7 | TRBV5-1 | 11 | ASPPGPPYEQY
TRBJ1-6 | TRBV6-1 | 12 | ASRYGTGSSPLH
TRBJ2-7 | TRBV28 | 12 | ASSLVGQGDEQY
TRBJ1-1 | TRBV7-2 | 13 | ASRIRQGGNTEAF
TRBJ1-6 | TRBV19 | 13 | ASSAFGQGPSPLH
TRBJ2-6 | TRBV19 | 15 | ASSTSGGATGANVLT
TRBJ2-2 | TRBV7-9 | 12 | ASSARSDTGELF
TRBJ2-7 | TRBV9 | 12 | ALGGSGNSYEQY